This T cell receptor beta chain originates from a study of T cell clonality in common variable immunodeficiency. Patients and controls were mostly of Caucasian heritage. The data were produced by immunoSEQ multiplex PCR, yet TCRdb's version contains in-frame clones alone and is incomplete. Recorded here are about 47,000 clones, none singletons. The source is a person aged 18-70 years in good health. The sample consisted of peripheral blood mononuclear cells.

The sequenced part of the CDR3 DNA is TGTGCCAGCACCCCCAGCCGAGCGGGGGGCTACAATGAC. This encodes CASTPSRAGGYND. The CDR3, in full, reads CASTPSRAGGYNDYTF. The V gene is TRBV2, the J gene TRBJ1-2, with a possible D match to TRBD1 (6 bases). The sequence runs out 3 residues before the end of the CDR3; the remainder is reconstructed from the germline J gene. CDR1 and CDR2 from the germline V gene are SNHLY and FYNNEI. The CDR3 extends over 16 amino acids.